This section outlines one T cell receptor (beta chain) sequence together with its context. The target antigen is unknown. This record comes from a study of CD8 T cells in ankylosing spondylitis. Each CDR3 protein is one row after TCRdb ran MiXCR on the 5' RACE reads. Here the sample spans roughly 670,000 distinct CDR3 sequences, under 20% being singletons. Study-wide findings and caveats: Significantly higher representation of disease-linked clones was reported for matched ankylosing spondylitis synovial fluid. Characteristic, it appeared, of ankylosing spondylitis blood was a TCR beta motif of eight or nine highly homologous variants.

The CDR3 is 17 residues long. The J segment lost 1 base and the V segment lost 4 bases, leaving 8 bases of the junction unmatched. This sequence joins TRBV12-3 or TRBV12-4 and TRBJ2-5; TRBD2 matches 11 bases. Sequenced input: blood, either unsorted or a sorted T cell fraction (not recorded which). The TCR comes from a male donor with ankylosing spondylitis. Written as DNA, the CDR3 is TGTGCCAGCAGTTCCGGACTAGCGGGTGGGGGCCAAGAGACCCAGTACTTC. This codes for CASSSGLAGGGQETQYF.